One T cell receptor beta chain is described in this entry. Original analysis: Estimates of nucleated cell counts were drawn from the amplification of reference gene primers. TCRdb's table, derived via immunoSEQ multiplex PCR, lists solely in-frame clones and lacks some. The V and J calls and clone size were taken over from that table, and D and trimming were inferred from the DNA. The table lists over 200,000 clones, around 89% of them singletons. The CDR3 loop spans 14 amino acids. V dropped 6 bases and J dropped 6 bases, with 16 bases sitting between them. The germline gives CDR1 SGHRS, CDR2 YFSETQ. These data are taken from a study of blood T cell repertoires in COVID-19. Study details: Samples representing acute and convalescent COVID-19 were sourced from the United States, Italy and Spain. PBMCs, B-cell-depleted T cells, or T cells were the source of the cDNA or gDNA that made up the material.

The chain links TRBV5-1 to TRBJ2-1; maybe TRBD1 (6 bases). This TCR derives from a middle-aged woman who had recovered from COVID-19. Material for sequencing was peripheral blood. The CDR3 region is CASTPGGGGNEQFF. The CDR3 DNA sequence: TGCGCCAGCACTCCTGGGGGCGGCGGCAATGAGCAGTTCTTC.